This paragraph covers one TCR beta chain sequence. This receptor's antigen is unknown. Base qualities are not recorded, but no much larger clone differs from it by a single base. This entry is derived from a study of OX40 agonist ivuxolimab in advanced cancers. Turning to the overall study: Ivuxolimab was a fully human IgG2 agonistic monoclonal antibody targeting the costimulatory receptor OX40 (CD134). In the dose-escalation cohort, 75% to 85% of patients were male, and the mean age was 60 years with a range of roughly 23 to 79. Intravenous ivuxolimab was administered to patients every 2 weeks at six dose levels: 0.01, 0.1, 0.3, 1.5, 3 and 10 mg/kg. Partial responses occurred in three dose-escalation patients: two with cutaneous melanoma and one with hepatocellular carcinoma. Of the roughly 50 dose-escalation patients, hepatocellular carcinoma was present in around 20, melanoma in approximately 15, renal cell carcinoma in 9 and head and neck cancer in 9. The paper describes the monotherapy dose-escalation part (N ≈ 49 patients) of the phase I trial of ivuxolimab. Peripheral TCRbeta sequencing aimed to test whether ivuxolimab altered TCR sequence diversity and caused clonal T-cell expansion. Prior anti-PD-1, anti-PD-L1 or anti-CTLA-4 therapy was permitted, and approximately 42% of dose-escalation patients had received checkpoint inhibitors.

Beyond this particular receptor, the publication reports: The antigen specificity of the peripheral T cells that underwent clonal expansion was not determined. After ivuxolimab, more expanded clones were found on average in CD8+ T cells than in CD4+ T cells. In partial responders in the 0.1-3.0 mg/kg groups, normalized peripheral clonal expansion was found to be among the lowest, especially among CD8+ T cells. At doses from 0.1 to 3.0 mg/kg, clonal expansion was seen in both CD4+ and CD8+ blood T cells between baseline and week 6. Low levels of normalized T-cell clonal expansion were also seen in some nonresponding patients.

To sequence the TCRbeta CDR3 region, genomic DNA was isolated from the sorted cells. The immunoSEQ Assay was used to sequence the TCRbeta CDR3 regions. TCRdb obtained this table from immuneACCESS and retained in-frame rearrangements with V and J assigned. These tables miss some clones; where compared with another copy, unresolved V genes account for less than half of the shortfall, and the remainder is unexplained. The sample yields tens of thousands of clones; 90% to 95% were counted once. The ten largest clones add up to roughly 18% of the sample. Including cysteine and phenylalanine, the CDR3 has 15 amino acids. The only DNA kept is the CDR3, 45 bases in frame from the first base. V is reduced by 5 bases and J by 0 bases, leaving a spacing of 14 bases between them. The germline V gene (reference sequence) specifies LNHDA as CDR1 and SQIVND as CDR2. Patients with autoimmune disease history or receiving systemic immunosuppression were excluded from the trial. In every dose cohort, peripheral blood was drawn for TCR sequencing at baseline, cycle 4 day 1, and cycle 7 day 1. The samples were drawn from a first-in-human, open-label, multicenter phase I dose-escalation trial of ivuxolimab. Adults with locally advanced or metastatic melanoma, renal cell carcinoma, hepatocellular carcinoma or head and neck squamous cell carcinoma were enrolled in the trial. CD4+ and CD8+ T cells were sorted separately from peripheral blood before TCR sequencing.

Sequencing used CD4+ or CD8+ T cells sorted from blood, obtained in a trial of the OX40 agonist ivuxolimab. The chain uses TRBV19 and TRBJ2-7; TRBD1 could be the D gene, as 5 bases match. The clonotype comes from an adult with an advanced solid tumor such as melanoma, head and neck, liver or kidney cancer. At the DNA level, the sequence is TGTGCCAGTAGTTTCGACAGATACTCCTCCTACGAGCAGTACTTC. This gives the protein CASSFDRYSSYEQYF.